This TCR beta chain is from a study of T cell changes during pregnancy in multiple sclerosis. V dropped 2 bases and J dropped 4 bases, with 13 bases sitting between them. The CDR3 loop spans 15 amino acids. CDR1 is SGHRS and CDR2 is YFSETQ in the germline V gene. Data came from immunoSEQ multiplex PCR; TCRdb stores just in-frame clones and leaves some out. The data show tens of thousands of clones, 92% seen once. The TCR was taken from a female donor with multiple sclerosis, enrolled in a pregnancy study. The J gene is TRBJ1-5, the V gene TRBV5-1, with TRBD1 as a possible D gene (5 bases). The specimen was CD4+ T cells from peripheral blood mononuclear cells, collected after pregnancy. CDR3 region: CASSLAGTQNQPQHF. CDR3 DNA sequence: TGCGCCAGCAGCTTAGCCGGGACTCAGAATCAGCCCCAGCATTTT.